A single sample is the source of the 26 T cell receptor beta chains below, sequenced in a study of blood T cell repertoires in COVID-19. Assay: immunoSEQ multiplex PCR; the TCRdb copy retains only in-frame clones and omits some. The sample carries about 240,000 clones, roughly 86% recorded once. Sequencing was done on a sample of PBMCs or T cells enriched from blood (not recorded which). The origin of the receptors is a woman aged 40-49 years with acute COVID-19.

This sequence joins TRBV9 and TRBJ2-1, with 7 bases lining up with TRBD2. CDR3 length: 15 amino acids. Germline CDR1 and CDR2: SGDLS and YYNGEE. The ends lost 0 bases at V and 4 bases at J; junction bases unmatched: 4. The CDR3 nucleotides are TGTGCCAGCAGCGTAGCTAGCGGAAATTACAATGAGCAGTTCTTC. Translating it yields CASSVASGNYNEQFF.

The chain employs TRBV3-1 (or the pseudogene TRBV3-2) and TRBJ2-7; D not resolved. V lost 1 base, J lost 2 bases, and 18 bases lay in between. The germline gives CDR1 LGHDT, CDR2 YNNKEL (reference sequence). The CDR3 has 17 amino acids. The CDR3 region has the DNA TGTGCCAGCAGCCAAGGCCCCCCGGAGCTGAGACCCTACGAGCAGTACTTC. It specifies CASSQGPPELRPYEQYF.

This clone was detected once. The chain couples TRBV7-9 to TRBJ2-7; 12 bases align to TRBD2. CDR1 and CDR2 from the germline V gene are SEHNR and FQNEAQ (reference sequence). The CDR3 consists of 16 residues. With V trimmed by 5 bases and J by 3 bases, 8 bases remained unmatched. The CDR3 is CASSLTSGGPLYEQYF. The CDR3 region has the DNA TGTGCCAGCAGCCTAACTAGCGGGGGGCCCCTCTACGAGCAGTACTTC.

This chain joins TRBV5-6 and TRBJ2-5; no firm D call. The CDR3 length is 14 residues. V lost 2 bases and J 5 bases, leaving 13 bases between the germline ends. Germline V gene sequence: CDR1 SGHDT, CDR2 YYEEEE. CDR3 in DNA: TGTGCCAGCAGCTTTAGGCTTAGGAGTGAGACCCAGTACTTC. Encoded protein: CASSFRLRSETQYF.

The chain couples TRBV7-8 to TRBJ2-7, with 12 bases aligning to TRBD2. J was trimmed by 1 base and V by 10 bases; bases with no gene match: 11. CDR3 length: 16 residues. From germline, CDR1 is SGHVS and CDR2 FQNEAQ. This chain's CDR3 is CATGGKGLAGSYEQYF. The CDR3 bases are TGTGCCACTGGAGGAAAAGGACTAGCGGGATCCTACGAGCAGTACTTC.

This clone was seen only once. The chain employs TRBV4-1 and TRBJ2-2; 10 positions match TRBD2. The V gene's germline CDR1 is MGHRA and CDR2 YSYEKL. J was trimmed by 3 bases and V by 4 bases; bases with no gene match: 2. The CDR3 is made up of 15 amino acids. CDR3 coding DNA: TGCGCCAGCAGCCGAGCGGGAGGGGACACCGGGGAGCTGTTTTTT. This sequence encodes CASSRAGGDTGELFF.

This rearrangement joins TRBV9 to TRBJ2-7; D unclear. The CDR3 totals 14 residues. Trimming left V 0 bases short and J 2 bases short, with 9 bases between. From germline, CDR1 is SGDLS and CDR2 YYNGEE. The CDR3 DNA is TGTGCCAGCAGCGTAGAGAGCCTCCCCTACGAGCAGTACTTC. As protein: CASSVESLPYEQYF. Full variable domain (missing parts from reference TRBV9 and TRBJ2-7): DSGVTQTPKHLITATGQRVTLRCSPRSGDLSVYWYQQSLDQGLQFLIQYYNGEERAKGNILERFSAQQFPDLHSELNLSSLELGDSALYFCASSVESLPYEQYFGPGTRLTVT.

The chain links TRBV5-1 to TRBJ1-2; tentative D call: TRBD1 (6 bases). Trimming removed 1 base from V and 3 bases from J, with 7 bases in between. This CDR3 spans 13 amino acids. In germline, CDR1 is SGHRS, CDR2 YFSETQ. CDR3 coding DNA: TGCGCCAGCAGCTTGTGGACAGACTATGGCTACACCTTC. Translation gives CASSLWTDYGYTF.

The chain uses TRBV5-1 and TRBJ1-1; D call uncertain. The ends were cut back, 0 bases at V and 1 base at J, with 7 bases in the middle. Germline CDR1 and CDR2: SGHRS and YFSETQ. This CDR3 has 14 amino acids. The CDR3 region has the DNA TGCGCCAGCAGCTTGGCCCCCCAGAACACTGAAGCTTTCTTT. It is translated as CASSLAPQNTEAFF. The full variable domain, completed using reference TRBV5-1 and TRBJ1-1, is KAGVTQTPRYLIKTRGQQVTLSCSPISGHRSVSWYQQTPGQGLQFLFEYFSETQRNKGNFPGRFSGRQFSNSRSEMNVSTLELGDSALYLCASSLAPQNTEAFFGQGTRLTVV.

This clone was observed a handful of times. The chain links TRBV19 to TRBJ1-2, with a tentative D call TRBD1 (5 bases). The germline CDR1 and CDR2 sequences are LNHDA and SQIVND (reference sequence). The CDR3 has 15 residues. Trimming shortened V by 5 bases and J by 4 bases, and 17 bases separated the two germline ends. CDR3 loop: CASSYRGGLSYGYTF. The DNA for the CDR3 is TGTGCCAGTAGTTACCGGGGGGGACTAAGCTATGGCTACACCTTC.

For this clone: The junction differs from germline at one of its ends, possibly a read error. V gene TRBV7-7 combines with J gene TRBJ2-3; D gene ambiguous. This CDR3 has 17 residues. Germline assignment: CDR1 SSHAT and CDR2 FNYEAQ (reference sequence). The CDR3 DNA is TGTGCTAGCAGCCCGGATGACTTATCCTCGGGCACAGATACGCAGTATTTT. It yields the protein CASSPDDLSSGTDTQYF. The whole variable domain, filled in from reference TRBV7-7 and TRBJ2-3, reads GAGVSQSPRYKVTKRGQDVTLRCDPISSHATLYWYQQALGQGPEFLTYFNYEAQPDKSGLPSDRFSAERPEGSISTLTIQRTEQRDSAMYRCASSPDDLSSGTDTQYFGPGTRLTVL.

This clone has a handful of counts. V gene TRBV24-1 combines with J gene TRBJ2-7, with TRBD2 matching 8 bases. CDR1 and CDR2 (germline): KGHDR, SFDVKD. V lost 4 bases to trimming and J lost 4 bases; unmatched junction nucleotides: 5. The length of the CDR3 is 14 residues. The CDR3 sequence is CATSDPSGSYEQYF. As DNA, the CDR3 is TGTGCCACCAGTGACCCAAGCGGGAGTTACGAGCAGTACTTC.

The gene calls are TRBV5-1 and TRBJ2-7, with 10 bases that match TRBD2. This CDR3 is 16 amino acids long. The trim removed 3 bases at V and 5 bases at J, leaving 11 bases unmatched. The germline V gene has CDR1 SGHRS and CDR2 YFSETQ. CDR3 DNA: TGCGCCAGCAGCTCAGAGGGGACGCTAGCGGGGGACGAGCAGTACTTC. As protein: CASSSEGTLAGDEQYF.

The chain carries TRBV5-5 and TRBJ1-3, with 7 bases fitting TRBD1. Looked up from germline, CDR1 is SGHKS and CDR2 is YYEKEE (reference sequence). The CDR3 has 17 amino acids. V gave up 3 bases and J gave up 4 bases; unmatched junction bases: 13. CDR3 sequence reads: CASSSQRTDRSGNTIYF. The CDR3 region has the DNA TGTGCCAGCAGCTCTCAACGAACGGACAGGTCCGGAAACACCATATATTTT.

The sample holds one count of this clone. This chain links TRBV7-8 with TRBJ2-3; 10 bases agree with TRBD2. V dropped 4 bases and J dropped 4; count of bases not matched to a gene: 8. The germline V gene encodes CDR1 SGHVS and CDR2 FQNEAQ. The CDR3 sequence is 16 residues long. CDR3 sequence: CASSSLAGELADTQYF. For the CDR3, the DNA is TGTGCCAGCAGCTCCCTAGCGGGGGAGTTGGCAGATACGCAGTATTTT.

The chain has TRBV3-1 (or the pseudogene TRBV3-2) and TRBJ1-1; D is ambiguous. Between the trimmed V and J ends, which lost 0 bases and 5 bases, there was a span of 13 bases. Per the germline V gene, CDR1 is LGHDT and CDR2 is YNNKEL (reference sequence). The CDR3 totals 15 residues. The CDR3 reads CASSQDLDTYTEAFF. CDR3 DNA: TGTGCCAGCAGCCAAGATCTCGATACATATACTGAAGCTTTCTTT.

The CDR3 region is CASIGQGRTYGYTF. In nucleotides, the CDR3 is TGTGCCAGTATCGGACAGGGCCGAACGTATGGCTACACCTTC. The chain couples TRBV19 to TRBJ1-2, with TRBD1 matching 8 bases. J was trimmed by 5 bases and V by 7 bases; bases with no gene match: 9. Germline V gene lookup returns CDR1 LNHDA and CDR2 SQIVND (reference sequence). The CDR3 contains 14 residues.

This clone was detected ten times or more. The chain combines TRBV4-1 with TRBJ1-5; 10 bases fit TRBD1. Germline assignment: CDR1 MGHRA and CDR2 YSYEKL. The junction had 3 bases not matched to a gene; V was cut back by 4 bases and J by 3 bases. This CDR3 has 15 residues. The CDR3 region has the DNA TGCGCCAGCAGCCGCGGACAGGGGGACAATCAGCCCCAGCATTTT. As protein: CASSRGQGDNQPQHF.

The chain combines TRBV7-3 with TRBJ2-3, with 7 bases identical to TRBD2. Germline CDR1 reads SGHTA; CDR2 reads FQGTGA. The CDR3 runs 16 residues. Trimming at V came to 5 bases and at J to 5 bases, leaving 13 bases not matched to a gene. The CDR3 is CASSPAMGGSQDTQYF. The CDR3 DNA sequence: TGTGCCAGCAGCCCCGCGATGGGCGGGAGTCAAGATACGCAGTATTTT.

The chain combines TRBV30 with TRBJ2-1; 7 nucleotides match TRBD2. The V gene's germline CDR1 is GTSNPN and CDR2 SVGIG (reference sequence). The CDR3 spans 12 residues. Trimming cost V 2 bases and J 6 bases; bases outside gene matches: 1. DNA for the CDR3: TGTGCCTGGAGTTCTAGCGGCAATGAGCAGTTCTTC. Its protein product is CAWSSSGNEQFF.

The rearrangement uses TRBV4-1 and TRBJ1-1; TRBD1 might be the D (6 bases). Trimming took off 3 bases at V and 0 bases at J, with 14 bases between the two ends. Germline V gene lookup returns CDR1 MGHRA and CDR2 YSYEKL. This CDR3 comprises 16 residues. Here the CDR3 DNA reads TGCGCCAGCAGCCACAACGTACAGGGAGTGAACACTGAAGCTTTCTTT. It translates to CASSHNVQGVNTEAFF.

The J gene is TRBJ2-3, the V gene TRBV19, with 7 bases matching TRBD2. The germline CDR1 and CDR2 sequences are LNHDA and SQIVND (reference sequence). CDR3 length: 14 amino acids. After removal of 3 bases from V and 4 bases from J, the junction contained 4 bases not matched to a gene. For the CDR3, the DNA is TGTGCCAGTAGTATCCAGCGGGACTCAGATACGCAGTATTTT. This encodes CASSIQRDSDTQYF.

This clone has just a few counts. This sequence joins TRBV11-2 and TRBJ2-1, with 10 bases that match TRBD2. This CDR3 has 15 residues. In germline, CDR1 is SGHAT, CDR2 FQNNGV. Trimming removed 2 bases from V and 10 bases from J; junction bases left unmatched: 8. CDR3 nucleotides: TGTGCCAGCAGCTTACTTGGACTAGCGGCTACAGAGCAGTTCTTC. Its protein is CASSLLGLAATEQFF.

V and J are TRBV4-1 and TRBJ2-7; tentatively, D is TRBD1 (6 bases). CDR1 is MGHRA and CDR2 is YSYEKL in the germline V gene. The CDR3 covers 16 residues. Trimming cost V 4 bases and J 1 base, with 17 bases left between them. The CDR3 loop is CASSRNRDTRSYEQYF. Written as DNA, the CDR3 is TGCGCCAGCAGCCGGAATCGGGACACCAGATCCTACGAGCAGTACTTC.

The CDR3 sequence: CASSQAGDGELFF. CDR3 coding DNA: TGTGCCAGCAGCCAAGCCGGGGACGGGGAGCTGTTTTTT. This rearrangement joins TRBV7-6 to TRBJ2-2, with a weak D call TRBD2 (5 bases). CDR1 and CDR2 from the germline V gene are SGHVS and FNYEAQ. The CDR3 totals 13 residues. The V end lost 5 bases, the J end lost 7 bases, and 11 bases lay between the germline ends.

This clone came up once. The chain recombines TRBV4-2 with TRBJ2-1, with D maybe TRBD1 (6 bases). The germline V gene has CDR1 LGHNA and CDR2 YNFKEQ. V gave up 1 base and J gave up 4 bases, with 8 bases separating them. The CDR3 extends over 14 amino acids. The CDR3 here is CASSQGTEYNEQFF. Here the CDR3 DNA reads TGTGCCAGCAGCCAAGGGACAGAGTACAATGAGCAGTTCTTC.